Here is one T cell receptor beta chain with its context. Its antigen is not identified. The data were obtained in a study of OX40 agonist ivuxolimab in advanced cancers. Study-wide findings and caveats: No determination was made of the antigen specificity of the expanded peripheral T cells.

The CDR3 sequence is 19 residues long. J lost 1 base, V lost 0 bases, and 7 bases had no gene match. Germline-derived CDR1 and CDR2 are SGHRS and YFSETQ. If patients had autoimmune disease history or systemic immunosuppression, they were excluded. The assay was immunoSEQ multiplex PCR, and TCRdb's table has in-frame clones only and misses some. Among roughly 140,000 clones listed, 85% to 95% were seen once. The TCR was taken from an adult with an advanced solid tumor such as melanoma, head and neck, liver or kidney cancer. The material sequenced was CD4+ or CD8+ T cells sorted from blood, taken in a trial of the OX40 agonist ivuxolimab. The rearrangement links TRBV5-1 to TRBJ2-1, with 13 bases that match TRBD2. This chain's CDR3 is CASSLAELAGGPSYNEQFF. For the CDR3, the DNA is TGCGCCAGCAGCTTGGCCGAACTAGCGGGAGGGCCTTCCTACAATGAGCAGTTCTTC.